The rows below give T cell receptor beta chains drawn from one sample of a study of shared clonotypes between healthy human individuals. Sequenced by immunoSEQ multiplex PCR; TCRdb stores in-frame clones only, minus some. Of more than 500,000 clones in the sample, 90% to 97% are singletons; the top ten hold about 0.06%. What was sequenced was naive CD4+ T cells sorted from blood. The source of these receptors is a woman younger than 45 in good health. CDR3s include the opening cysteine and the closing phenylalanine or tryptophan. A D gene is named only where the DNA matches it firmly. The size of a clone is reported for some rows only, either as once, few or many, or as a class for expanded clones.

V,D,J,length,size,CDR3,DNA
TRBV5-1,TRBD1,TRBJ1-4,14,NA,CASSSGQYNEKLFF,TGCGCCAGCAGCTCGGGACAGTATAATGAAAAACTGTTTTTT
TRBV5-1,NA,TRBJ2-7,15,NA,CASSPLSGDSYEQYF,TGCGCCAGCAGCCCCCTTTCCGGGGACTCCTACGAGCAGTACTTC
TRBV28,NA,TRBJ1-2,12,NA,CASSTVGNGYTF,TGTGCCAGCAGCACCGTGGGTAATGGCTACACCTTC
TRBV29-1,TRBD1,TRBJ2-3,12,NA,CSVDPGQGVQYF,TGCAGCGTCGACCCTGGACAGGGTGTGCAGTATTTT
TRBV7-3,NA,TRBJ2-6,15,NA,CASSFGRSGANVLTF,TGTGCCAGCAGCTTTGGCAGATCTGGGGCCAACGTCCTGACTTTC
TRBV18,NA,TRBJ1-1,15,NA,CASSRGTGRETEAFF,TGTGCCAGCTCCCGGGGAACAGGGAGGGAAACTGAAGCTTTCTTT
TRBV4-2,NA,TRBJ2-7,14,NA,CASSQDRASYEQYF,TGTGCCAGCAGCCAAGACCGGGCCTCCTACGAGCAGTACTTC
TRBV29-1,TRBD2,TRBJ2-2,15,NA,CSVAGAGGPAGELFF,TGCAGCGTTGCGGGAGCGGGAGGGCCGGCCGGGGAGCTGTTTTTT
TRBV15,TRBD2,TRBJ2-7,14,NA,CATSQGLAVYEQYF,TGTGCCACCAGCCAAGGACTAGCGGTGTACGAGCAGTACTTC
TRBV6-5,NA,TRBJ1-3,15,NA,CASRRGTGTGNTIYF,TGTGCCAGCAGAAGGGGAACAGGGACTGGAAACACCATATATTTT
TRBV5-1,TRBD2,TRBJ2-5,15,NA,CASSWTSGIGETQYF,TGCGCCAGCAGCTGGACTAGCGGGATTGGGGAGACCCAGTACTTC
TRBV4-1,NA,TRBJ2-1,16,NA,CASSQDTRESYNEQFF,TGCGCCAGCAGCCAAGATACACGGGAGTCCTACAATGAGCAGTTCTTC
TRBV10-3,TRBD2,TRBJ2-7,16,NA,CATSFGQGLAGDEQYF,TGTGCCACCTCATTTGGGCAGGGACTAGCGGGAGACGAGCAGTACTTC
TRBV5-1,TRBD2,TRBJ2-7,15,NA,CASSQQAGGPYEQYF,TGCGCCAGCAGTCAACAAGCGGGAGGGCCCTACGAGCAGTACTTC
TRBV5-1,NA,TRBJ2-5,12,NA,CASSLNQETQYF,TGCGCCAGCAGCTTAAATCAAGAGACCCAGTACTTC
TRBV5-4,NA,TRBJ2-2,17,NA,CASSLGRPTTPTGELFF,TGTGCCAGCAGCTTGGGACGCCCAACGACACCCACCGGGGAGCTGTTTTTT
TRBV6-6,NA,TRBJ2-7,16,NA,CASSPPGLGGTYEQYF,TGTGCCAGCAGCCCTCCCGGGTTAGGGGGGACCTACGAGCAGTACTTC
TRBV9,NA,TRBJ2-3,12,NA,CASSVSGDTQYF,TGTGCCAGCAGCGTATCAGGGGATACGCAGTATTTT
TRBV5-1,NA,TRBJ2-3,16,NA,CASSLAYVRWQDTQYF,TGCGCCAGCAGCTTGGCCTATGTGAGGTGGCAAGATACGCAGTATTTT
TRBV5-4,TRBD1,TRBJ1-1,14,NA,CASSLQGSYTEAFF,TGTGCCAGCAGCTTACAGGGGTCGTACACTGAAGCTTTCTTT
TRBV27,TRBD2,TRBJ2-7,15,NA,CASGLVAGSSYEQYF,TGTGCCAGCGGGCTAGTAGCGGGGAGCTCCTACGAGCAGTACTTC
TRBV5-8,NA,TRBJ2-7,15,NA,CASSLKGGDFYEQYF,TGTGCCAGCAGCTTGAAGGGGGGAGATTTCTACGAGCAGTACTTC
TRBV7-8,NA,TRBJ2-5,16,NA,CASSFHRTYQQETQYF,TGTGCCAGCAGCTTCCACAGGACATACCAACAAGAGACCCAGTACTTC
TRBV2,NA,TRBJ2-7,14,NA,CASSEHGFTYEQYF,TGTGCCAGCAGTGAACACGGTTTTACCTACGAGCAGTACTTC
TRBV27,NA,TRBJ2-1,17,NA,CASSLSKAGALHDEQFF,TGTGCCAGCAGTTTATCGAAGGCGGGGGCCTTACACGATGAGCAGTTCTTC
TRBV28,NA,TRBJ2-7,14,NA,CASSFRDPGYEQYF,TGTGCCAGCAGTTTCCGGGACCCTGGTTACGAGCAGTACTTC
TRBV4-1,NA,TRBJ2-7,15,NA,CASSQGVQGPYEQYF,TGCGCCAGCAGCCAAGGGGTCCAGGGGCCCTACGAGCAGTACTTC
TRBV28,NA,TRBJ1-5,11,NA,CASSSQAPQHF,TGTGCCAGCAGTTCCCAAGCCCCCCAGCATTTT
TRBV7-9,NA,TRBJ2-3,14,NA,CASSFSTLTDTQYF,TGTGCCAGCAGCTTCTCCACCCTCACAGATACGCAGTATTTT
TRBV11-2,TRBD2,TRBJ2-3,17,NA,CASSPGRWHSYTDTQYF,TGTGCCAGCAGCCCCGGGAGGTGGCACTCCTACACAGATACGCAGTATTTT
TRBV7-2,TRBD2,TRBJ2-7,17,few,CASRKGTSGTSIYEQYF,TGTGCCAGCAGAAAGGGGACTAGCGGGACATCCATCTACGAGCAGTACTTC
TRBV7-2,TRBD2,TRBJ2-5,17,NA,CASSNRGASGSRGTQYF,TGTGCCAGCAGCAACCGTGGGGCTAGCGGGAGCCGGGGGACCCAGTACTTC
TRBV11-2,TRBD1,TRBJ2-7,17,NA,CASSSHRGGPGSYEQYF,TGTGCCAGCAGCTCCCACCGAGGGGGCCCTGGCTCCTACGAGCAGTACTTC
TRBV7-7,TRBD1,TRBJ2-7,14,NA,CASSLGGGGYEQYF,TGTGCCAGCAGCTTAGGAGGGGGCGGCTACGAGCAGTACTTC
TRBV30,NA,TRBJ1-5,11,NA,CAWSLKWPQHF,TGTGCCTGGAGTTTAAAGTGGCCCCAGCATTTT
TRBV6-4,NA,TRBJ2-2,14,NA,CASSDSWETGELFF,TGTGCCAGCAGTGACTCGTGGGAAACCGGGGAGCTGTTTTTT
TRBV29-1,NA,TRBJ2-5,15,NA,CSVDSGLAGWETQYF,TGCAGCGTTGATAGTGGTCTAGCCGGTTGGGAGACCCAGTACTTC
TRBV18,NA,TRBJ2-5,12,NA,CASSPQEETQYF,TGTGCCAGCTCACCACAGGAAGAGACCCAGTACTTC
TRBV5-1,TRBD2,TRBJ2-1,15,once,CASSAREVSYNEQFF,TGCGCCAGCAGTGCGCGGGAGGTTTCCTACAATGAGCAGTTCTTC
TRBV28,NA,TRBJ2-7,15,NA,CASSFGGQNPYEQYF,TGTGCCAGCAGTTTCGGGGGACAGAACCCCTACGAGCAGTACTTC
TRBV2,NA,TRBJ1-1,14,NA,CASSDEVTNTEAFF,TGTGCCAGCAGTGACGAGGTTACGAACACTGAAGCTTTCTTT
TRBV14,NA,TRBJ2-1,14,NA,CASSQVLRPNEQFF,TGTGCCAGCAGCCAAGTCCTGAGGCCGAATGAGCAGTTCTTC
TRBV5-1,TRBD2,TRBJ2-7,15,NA,CASSLNLAGASEQYF,TGCGCCAGCAGCTTAAATTTAGCGGGAGCGAGTGAGCAGTACTTC
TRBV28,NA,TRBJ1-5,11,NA,CASSQYQPQHF,TGTGCCAGCAGCCAATATCAGCCCCAGCATTTT
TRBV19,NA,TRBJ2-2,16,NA,CASTPRPPSGTGELFF,TGTGCCAGTACTCCCAGACCGCCTTCAGGCACCGGGGAGCTGTTTTTT
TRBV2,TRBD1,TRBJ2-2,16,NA,CASRRYTGTGSGELFF,TGTGCCAGCAGAAGATATACCGGGACAGGGTCCGGGGAGCTGTTTTTT
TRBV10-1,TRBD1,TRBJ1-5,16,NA,CASSPRTGEGNQPQHF,TGCGCCAGCAGCCCAAGGACAGGGGAGGGAAATCAGCCCCAGCATTTT
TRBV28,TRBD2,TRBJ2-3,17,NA,CASSLGASGTRTDTQYF,TGTGCCAGCAGTTTAGGTGCTAGCGGCACCCGCACAGATACGCAGTATTTT
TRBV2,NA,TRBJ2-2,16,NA,CASSGPLKVEFGELFF,TGTGCCAGCAGTGGGCCCCTGAAGGTCGAGTTCGGGGAGCTGTTTTTT
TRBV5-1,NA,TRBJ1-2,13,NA,CASSTGQGYGYTF,TGCGCCAGCAGCACGGGGCAGGGCTATGGCTACACCTTC
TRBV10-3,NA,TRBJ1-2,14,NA,CAISEKGGRDGYTF,TGTGCCATCAGTGAAAAAGGGGGTAGGGATGGCTACACCTTC
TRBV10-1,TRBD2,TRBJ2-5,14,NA,CASSGSGGPETQYF,TGCGCCAGCAGTGGTAGCGGGGGGCCGGAGACCCAGTACTTC
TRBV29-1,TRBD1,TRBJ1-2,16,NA,CSVHPTDRVLVYGYTF,TGCAGCGTTCATCCGACGGACAGGGTCTTAGTCTATGGCTACACCTTC
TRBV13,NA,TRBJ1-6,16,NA,CASSLTGTSHNSPLHF,TGTGCCAGCAGCTTAACAGGGACAAGCCATAATTCACCCCTCCACTTT
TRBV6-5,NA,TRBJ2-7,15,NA,CASSYDPENSYEQYF,TGTGCCAGCAGTTACGATCCCGAGAACTCCTACGAGCAGTACTTC